The T cell receptor (beta chain) described here comes from a study of control samples from healthy donors and cancer patients. The repertoire was sequenced with immunoSEQ multiplex PCR; TCRdb's copy has only in-frame clones and lacks some. The sample holds over 150,000 clones, around 94% seen once. V lost 3 bases and J 8 bases, leaving 13 bases between the germline ends. The germline gives CDR1 SGHNT, CDR2 YENEEA. CDR3 size: 13 residues. The sequence derives from a woman aged 18-29 years in good health. The genes are TRBV11-3 and TRBJ1-1, with D tentatively TRBD1 (6 bases). The sample consisted of blood. CDR3 bases: TGTGCCAGCAGCTTCCGACCGGGGGCGGAAGCTTTCTTT. It codes for CASSFRPGAEAFF.